This T cell receptor beta chain originates from a study of blood T cells in healthy people across ages. Total RNA extraction produced at least 5 micrograms (per sample) for the study. A J-beta primer mix and a sample-barcoded 5' primer were used in a second PCR of about 7 to 12 cycles. Every sample produced at least 3 million CDR3-containing paired-end reads. TCRdb reprocessed the 5' RACE reads with MiXCR, giving one entry per CDR3 protein. The top ten clones hold 3.5% to 4% of a sample with hundreds of thousands of distinct CDR3 sequences, more than 20% of them seen once. CDR1 and CDR2 from the germline V gene are SGHKS and YYEKEE (reference sequence). The CDR3 is 17 residues long.

V and J are TRBV5-5 and TRBJ2-5; no clear D gene. The DNA end favors TRBJ2-7, so the J call may be wrong. This TCR was sampled from a man between 65 and 85 years old in good health. Sequencing input: blood. This chain's CDR3 is CASSLAARFASAYEQYF. The CDR3 nucleotides are TGTGCCAGCAGCTTGGCCGCACGATTTGCCTCGGCCTACGAGCAGTACTTC.